This paragraph reports one TCR beta chain. Between the trimmed V and J ends, which lost 1 base and 4 bases, there was a span of 7 bases. From germline, CDR1 is SNHLY and CDR2 FYNNEI. The CDR3 consists of 13 residues. In the original workflow: How many nucleated cells were present was estimated from reference gene primer amplification. This table comes from immunoSEQ multiplex PCR, and its TCRdb copy is limited to in-frame clones, with some not included. Clone size and V and J calls were adopted from that table, with D and trimming inferred from the DNA. The sample carries just over 650,000 clones, more than 80% recorded once. This sample was taken from a study of blood T cell repertoires in COVID-19.

Sequenced material: peripheral blood. The receptor's source is a woman aged 18-29 years with acute or convalescent COVID-19. V gene TRBV2 combines with J gene TRBJ1-1; D is undetermined. DNA for the CDR3: TGTGCCAGCAGTGAAGAGGAGCGCACTGAAGCTTTCTTT. Translation: CASSEEERTEAFF.